This T cell receptor (beta chain) was retrieved from a study of vaccination and CD4 T cells after COVID-19. Looking at the study overall: Stimulation of the cells used overlapping spike peptide pools from SARS-CoV-2 and from the common cold coronaviruses HCoV-NL63, HCoV-OC43 and HCoV-229E.

Of note for this clonotype: Its antigen is still unknown.

Treatment in this sample: approximately nine-day PBMC culture with coronavirus spike peptide pools or control peptides (ViraFEST assay). Scientists separated out CD4+ T cells through negative selection following 10 days in culture. With the Oncomine TCR Beta short-read assay, DNA from cultured CD4+ T cells was sequenced. TCRdb ran MiXCR on the PCR reads and lists one entry per CDR3 protein. There are approximately 5,000 distinct CDR3 sequences in the sample; roughly 23% occur only once, and less than 25% lies in the top ten. CDR1 is MNHEY, CDR2 SVGEGT, per germline. The CDR3 covers 13 residues. Losses at the gene ends were 6 bases for V and 10 bases for J; bases not matched to a gene: 8.

V and J are TRBV6-2 or TRBV6-3 and TRBJ2-1; 8 bases map to TRBD2. This clonotype originated in a human donor who had recovered from COVID-19. The sequencing used CD4+ T cells from blood, cultured in vitro, collected after SARS-CoV-2 vaccination. Here the CDR3 DNA reads TGTGCCAGCAGCCTCAAGGCTAGCGGGGAGCAGTTCTTC. It specifies CASSLKASGEQFF.